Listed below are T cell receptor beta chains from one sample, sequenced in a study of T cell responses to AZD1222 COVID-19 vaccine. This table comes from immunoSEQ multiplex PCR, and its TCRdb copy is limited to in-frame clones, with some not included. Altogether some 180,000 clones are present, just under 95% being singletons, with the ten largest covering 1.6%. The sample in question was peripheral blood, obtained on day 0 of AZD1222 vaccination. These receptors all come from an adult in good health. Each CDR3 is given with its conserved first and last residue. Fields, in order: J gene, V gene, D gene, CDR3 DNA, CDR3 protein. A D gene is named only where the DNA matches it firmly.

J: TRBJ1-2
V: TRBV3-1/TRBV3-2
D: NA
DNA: TGTGCCAGCAGCCCCGCCTACACTACTAACTATGGCTACACCTTC
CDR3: CASSPAYTTNYGYTF

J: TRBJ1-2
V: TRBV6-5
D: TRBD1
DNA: TGTGCCAGCAGCTGGGGACAGGGTTATGGCTACACCTTC
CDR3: CASSWGQGYGYTF

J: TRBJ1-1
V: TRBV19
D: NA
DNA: TGTGCCAGTAGTAGGTACACTGAAGCTTTCTTT
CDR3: CASSRYTEAFF

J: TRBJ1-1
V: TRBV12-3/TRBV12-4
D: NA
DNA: TGTGCCAGCAGTTTCCGGGACACATCTGAAGCTTTCTTT
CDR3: CASSFRDTSEAFF

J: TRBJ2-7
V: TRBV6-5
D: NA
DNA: TGTGCCAGCAGTTACTCGAAGGGGCACGAGCAGTACTTC
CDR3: CASSYSKGHEQYF

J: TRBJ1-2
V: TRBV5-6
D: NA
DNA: TGTGCCAGCAGCTCACCGAGGGGTAACTATGGCTACACCTTC
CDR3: CASSSPRGNYGYTF

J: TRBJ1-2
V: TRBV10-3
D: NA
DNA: TGTGCCATCAGTGACCGGGAGATTAACTATGGCTACACCTTC
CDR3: CAISDREINYGYTF

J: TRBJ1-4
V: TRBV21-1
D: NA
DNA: TGTGCCAGCAGCTCTCCCCTGTGCGAGGGGGGGGAAAAACTGTTTTTT
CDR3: CASSSPLCEGGEKLFF

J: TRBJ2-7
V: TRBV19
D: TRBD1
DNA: TGTGCCAGTACCGGGGACAGGAGGAGCTCCTACGAGCAGTACTTC
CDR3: CASTGDRRSSYEQYF

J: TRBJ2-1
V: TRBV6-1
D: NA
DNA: TGTGCCAGCAGTGAACTAGCTCTACGCTCCTACAATGAGCAGTTCTTC
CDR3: CASSELALRSYNEQFF